A single sample gave rise to the 31 T cell receptor beta chains below, sequenced in a study of cytomegalovirus exposure and HLA in healthy donors. The PCR used 60 Vbeta and 13 Jbeta primers. Assay used: immunoSEQ multiplex PCR; TCRdb lists only in-frame clones, some missing. The table lists around 200,000 clones, about four fifths of them singletons. The sample was PBMCs. Source of these receptors: a man aged 25-40 years in good health and CMV-seropositive.

The count of this clone is one. The sample contains more than one DNA sequence encoding this CDR3. J is TRBJ1-2 and V is TRBV10-3; possible D gene TRBD1, 6 bases. The CDR3 sequence is 16 residues long. The germline V gene has CDR1 ENHRY and CDR2 SYGVKD. Trimming cost V 0 bases and J 5 bases, with 16 bases left between them. The DNA of the CDR3 is TGTGCCATCAGTGAGTCGAGGGGGGGCGGAGGATATGGCTACACCTTC. Its translation: CAISESRGGGGYGYTF.

The gene calls are TRBV9 and TRBJ1-5; D unclear. The germline V gene encodes CDR1 SGDLS and CDR2 YYNGEE. The CDR3 totals 15 residues. V was clipped by 4 bases and J by 1 base, with 12 bases between them. The CDR3 sequence: CASSLGETSNQPQHF. CDR3 nucleotide sequence: TGTGCCAGCAGCCTCGGAGAAACGAGCAATCAGCCCCAGCATTTT. Variable domain in full (rest from reference TRBV9 and TRBJ1-5): DSGVTQTPKHLITATGQRVTLRCSPRSGDLSVYWYQQSLDQGLQFLIQYYNGEERAKGNILERFSAQQFPDLHSELNLSSLELGDSALYFCASSLGETSNQPQHFGDGTRLSIL.

The rearrangement uses TRBV9 and TRBJ2-2, with a tentative D call TRBD1 (5 bases). Germline V gene data show CDR1 as SGDLS and CDR2 as YYNGEE. V was trimmed by 4 bases and J by 0 bases, leaving 16 bases between them. The CDR3 contains 17 residues. CDR3: CASSTQGEVPNTGELFF. In DNA, the CDR3 is TGTGCCAGCAGCACCCAAGGGGAAGTACCGAACACCGGGGAGCTGTTTTTT.

This clone was seen a handful of times. This chain joins TRBV30 and TRBJ2-7; D possibly corresponds to TRBD1 (5 bases). There are 14 residues in the CDR3. Germline CDR1 GTSNPN, CDR2 SVGIG (reference sequence). With 2 bases removed from V and 2 bases from J, the gap between germline ends came to 13 bases. CDR3 in amino acids: CAWSPRQTTYEQYF. The DNA of the CDR3 is TGTGCCTGGAGTCCTCGACAGACGACCTACGAGCAGTACTTC.

The V call is TRBV30, the J call TRBJ1-1, with a weak D call TRBD1 (6 bases). CDR3 length equals 13 residues. Deletions cut 2 bases from V and 4 bases from J, with 11 bases between. From germline, CDR1 is GTSNPN and CDR2 SVGIG (reference sequence). The CDR3 DNA sequence: TGTGCCTGGAGTCCGGACAGAGGCACTGAAGCTTTCTTT. Translating it yields CAWSPDRGTEAFF. Using reference TRBV30 and TRBJ1-1 for the parts outside the CDR3, the full variable domain is SQTIHQWPATLVQPVGSPLSLECTVEGTSNPNLYWYRQAAGRGLQLLFYSVGIGQISSEVPQNLSASRPQDRQFILSSKKLLLSDSGFYLCAWSPDRGTEAFFGQGTRLTVV.

In its sample, this clone was seen once. This sequence joins TRBV27 and TRBJ1-5; D not certain. Germline lookup yields CDR1 MNHEY and CDR2 SMNVEV (reference sequence). Trimming cost V 8 bases and J 0 bases, with 20 bases left between them. The CDR3 length is 17 residues. CDR3: CASRPSPSHLSNQPQHF. The CDR3 DNA follows: TGTGCCAGCCGACCTTCCCCTAGCCACCTTAGCAATCAGCCCCAGCATTTT.

The gene calls are TRBV7-2 and TRBJ2-7; D is perhaps TRBD2 (5 bases). The CDR3 is 12 residues long. CDR1 and CDR2 (germline): SGHTA, FQGNSA. V was trimmed by 3 bases and J by 6 bases, leaving 9 bases between them. This chain's CDR3 is CASSFSAREQYF. The DNA for the CDR3 is TGTGCCAGCAGCTTTAGCGCCCGCGAGCAGTACTTC.

In this sample, this clone turned up once. This CDR3 is CASLPRDRVITEAFF. The CDR3 DNA reads as TGTGCCAGTTTACCCCGGGACAGGGTAATCACTGAAGCTTTCTTT. The chain uses TRBV6-1 and TRBJ1-1; 9 nucleotides align to TRBD1. Germline assignment: CDR1 MNHNS and CDR2 SASEGT. This CDR3 has 15 residues. The V gene end was trimmed by 9 bases and the J gene end by 4 bases; junction bases not matched to a gene: 12.

This rearrangement joins TRBV6-5 to TRBJ1-1; TRBD1 is a possible D gene (6 bases). Trimming took 5 bases from V and 7 from J, leaving 17 bases between them. CDR3 size: 14 residues. Germline V gene lookup returns CDR1 MNHEY and CDR2 SVGAGI. The CDR3 loop reads CASSDRFLWDEAFF. DNA for the CDR3: TGTGCCAGCAGTGACAGGTTTCTATGGGATGAAGCTTTCTTT.

The chain couples TRBV5-1 to TRBJ2-3; no clear D. V was shortened by 0 bases and J by 0 bases, with 11 bases between the two germline ends. Germline CDR1 reads SGHRS; CDR2 reads YFSETQ. CDR3 length: 16 residues. The CDR3 bases are TGCGCCAGCAGCTTGGGAACTTCCTCAAGCACAGATACGCAGTATTTT. It yields the protein CASSLGTSSSTDTQYF.

The CDR3 DNA reads as TGCAGTGCTAGTAGGAGCACTGAAGCTTTCTTT. Its protein is CSASRSTEAFF. V is TRBV20-1 and J is TRBJ1-1; D remains unclear. Germline V gives CDR1 DFQATT, CDR2 SNEGSKA (reference sequence). Between the trimmed V and J ends, which lost 3 bases and 4 bases, there was a span of 6 bases. The CDR3 extends over 11 amino acids.

This sequence joins TRBV7-9 and TRBJ2-7, with TRBD1 identical over 7 bases. The J segment lost 1 base and the V segment lost 6 bases, leaving 6 bases of the junction unmatched. CDR3 length: 14 amino acids. CDR1 and CDR2 from the germline V gene are SEHNR and FQNEAQ (reference sequence). The CDR3 coding sequence is TGTGCCAGCAGTCCTCCGGGACAGTCCTACGAGCAGTACTTC. It encodes CASSPPGQSYEQYF.

This chain links TRBV12-2 with TRBJ2-5; TRBD1, the table's D call, lacks a check against the DNA. TRBV12-2 is designated a pseudogene. This CDR3 is 14 amino acids long. Written as DNA, the CDR3 is TGTGCAAGTCGCCTACAGGGTCCTCAAGAGACCCAGTACTTC. Translated: CASRLQGPQETQYF.

The chain employs TRBV29-1 and TRBJ1-1, with a tentative D call TRBD1 (6 bases). Looked up from germline, CDR1 is SQVTM and CDR2 is ANQGSEA. The CDR3 has 14 amino acids. Between the trimmed V and J ends, which lost 1 base and 2 bases, there was a span of 11 bases. The CDR3 loop is CSVEARTVNTEAFF. CDR3 bases: TGCAGCGTTGAAGCTCGGACAGTAAACACTGAAGCTTTCTTT.

The chain recombines TRBV11-2 with TRBJ2-7, with a tentative D call TRBD1 (6 bases). The CDR3 totals 14 residues. Per the germline V gene, CDR1 is SGHAT and CDR2 is FQNNGV. The ends were cut back, 3 bases at V and 5 bases at J, with 14 bases in the middle. This CDR3 is CASSLGITGHEQYF. The CDR3, as DNA: TGTGCCAGCAGCTTGGGGATAACAGGGCACGAGCAGTACTTC.

The CDR3 reads CASFDRVTNEKLFF. The CDR3 DNA reads TGTGCCAGCTTCGACAGGGTAACTAATGAAAAACTGTTTTTT. V gene TRBV28 combines with J gene TRBJ1-4; 7 bases map to TRBD1. Trimming took 8 bases from V and 1 from J; bases not matched to a gene: 4. The CDR3 extends over 14 amino acids. Germline V gene sequence: CDR1 MDHEN, CDR2 SYDVKM. The whole variable domain, remainder taken from reference TRBV28 and TRBJ1-4, is DVKVTQSSRYLVKRTGEKVFLECVQDMDHENMFWYRQDPGLGLRLIYFSYDVKMKEKGDIPEGYSVSREKKERFSLILESASTNQTSMYLCASFDRVTNEKLFFGSGTQLSVL.

This clone was observed once. The chain joins TRBV19 to TRBJ2-3; TRBD2 agrees at 9 bases. V lost 5 bases to trimming and J lost 2 bases; unmatched junction nucleotides: 8. CDR3 length equals 16 residues. CDR1 is LNHDA and CDR2 is SQIVND in the germline V gene (reference sequence). The CDR3 coding sequence is TGTGCCAGTAGTCTCGTAGCGGGAGAGTCCACAGATACGCAGTATTTT. Its translation is CASSLVAGESTDTQYF.

The genes are TRBV4-2 and TRBJ1-4; D uncertain. Germline CDR1 is LGHNA and CDR2 is YNFKEQ. The CDR3 length is 13 residues. The V and J ends lost 0 bases and 12 bases respectively, with 11 bases between them. The CDR3 loop reads CASSQDSRRELFF. CDR3 DNA: TGTGCCAGCAGCCAAGATAGTCGGCGGGAACTGTTTTTT.

V usage is TRBV7-9 and J usage is TRBJ1-2, with D unresolved. Germline lookup yields CDR1 SEHNR and CDR2 FQNEAQ (reference sequence). This CDR3 spans 18 amino acids. Trimming took off 4 bases at V and 0 bases at J, with 21 bases between the two ends. In nucleotides, the CDR3 is TGTGCCAGCAGCTCGTCTCCAACACTCAGGAGGGCTAACTATGGCTACACCTTC. Its translation: CASSSSPTLRRANYGYTF.

With respect to this clone: At one end, the junction sequence differs from germline, possibly due to a read error. The chain recombines TRBV19 with TRBJ2-6, with 11 bases matching TRBD1. Germline V gives CDR1 LNHDA, CDR2 SQIVND (reference sequence). The CDR3 length is 17 residues. CDR3 sequence reads: CVSSPGQGASGANVLTF. CDR3 sequence (DNA): TGTGTCAGTAGTCCCGGACAGGGGGCCTCTGGGGCCAACGTCCTGACTTTC.

This chain uses TRBV19 with TRBJ2-1, with a weak D call TRBD2 (6 bases). Germline assignment: CDR1 LNHDA and CDR2 SQIVND (reference sequence). This CDR3 has 16 amino acids. V gave up 4 bases and J gave up 2 bases, with 15 bases separating them. The CDR3 DNA follows: TGTGCCAGTAGTACCACCTCTAGCGCCCCCTACAATGAGCAGTTCTTC. This translates into CASSTTSSAPYNEQFF.

For this clone: The same CDR3 also results from other DNA sequences found in this sample. V usage is TRBV4-1 and J usage is TRBJ2-7; 12 bases are shared with TRBD2. The CDR3 has 16 amino acids. Germline V lookup: CDR1 MGHRA, CDR2 YSYEKL. After removal of 2 bases from V and 5 bases from J, the junction contained 7 bases not matched to a gene. CDR3 DNA: TGCGCCAGCAGCCAACCGCTAGCGGGAGGGCCCCACGAGCAGTACTTC. Protein product: CASSQPLAGGPHEQYF.

The V and J genes are TRBV15 and TRBJ2-3, with 9 nucleotides matching TRBD2. The germline V gene encodes CDR1 LNHNV and CDR2 YYDKDF (reference sequence). After removal of 0 bases from V and 0 bases from J, the junction contained 19 bases not matched to a gene. The CDR3 is made up of 22 amino acids. In nucleotides, the CDR3 is TGTGCCACCAGCAGAGACCCCGGGGGGGGCGGGGGGGGACGTACTAGCACAGATACGCAGTATTTT. It yields the protein CATSRDPGGGGGGRTSTDTQYF.

This clone appeared once. V is TRBV5-1 and J is TRBJ2-3; TRBD2 matches 14 bases. This CDR3 comprises 16 residues. Unmatched junction bases numbered 4, after V lost 4 bases and J lost 3 bases. Germline V CDR1 and CDR2: SGHRS, YFSETQ. The CDR3 is CASSRGTSGGTDTQYF. Here the CDR3 DNA reads TGCGCCAGCAGCAGGGGGACTAGCGGGGGAACAGATACGCAGTATTTT.

This clone was seen more than once but under ten times. The chain uses TRBV4-2 and TRBJ2-7; 9 bases match TRBD2. The germline V gene encodes CDR1 LGHNA and CDR2 YNFKEQ. This CDR3 is built from 15 residues. The junction had 6 bases not matched to a gene; V was cut back by 1 base and J by 5 bases. The CDR3 nucleotides read TGTGCCAGCAGCCAAGGGGCTAGCGGGGCCAACGAGCAGTACTTC. It encodes CASSQGASGANEQYF.

The V call is TRBV5-1, the J call TRBJ2-7, with 9 bases fitting TRBD1. The CDR3 loop spans 15 amino acids. V dropped 2 bases and J dropped 3; count of bases not matched to a gene: 6. The germline V gene has CDR1 SGHRS and CDR2 YFSETQ. For the CDR3, the DNA is TGCGCCAGCAGCTTCGCGGGACAGGGTTTCTACGAGCAGTACTTC. It is translated as CASSFAGQGFYEQYF.

This chain uses TRBV6-5 with TRBJ2-7; 8 bases agree with TRBD1. The V segment lost 7 bases and the J segment 0 bases; nucleotides outside the gene matches: 2. The CDR3 loop spans 13 amino acids. Germline values: CDR1 MNHEY, CDR2 SVGAGI. CDR3 DNA sequence: TGTGCCAGCAAGGGACAGGCCTCCTACGAGCAGTACTTC. It specifies CASKGQASYEQYF.

This clone was observed once. The chain is built from TRBV19 and TRBJ1-1; 9 bases agree with TRBD1. The germline CDR1 and CDR2 sequences are LNHDA and SQIVND (reference sequence). After removal of 4 bases from V and 4 bases from J, the junction contained 10 bases not matched to a gene. The length of the CDR3 is 16 residues. The CDR3 DNA is TGTGCCAGTAGTAGGGGACAGGGCGGTTGGGGCACTGAAGCTTTCTTT. Protein: CASSRGQGGWGTEAFF.

The rearrangement uses TRBV2 and TRBJ1-3, with D perhaps matching TRBD1 (5 bases). Germline CDR1 and CDR2: SNHLY and FYNNEI. The CDR3 runs to 12 residues. V was pared by 3 bases and J by 12 bases, with 12 bases between. The chain's CDR3 is CASSDSRAGIYF. DNA for the CDR3: TGTGCCAGCAGTGATTCCAGGGCAGGCATATATTTT.

This chain links TRBV15 with TRBJ1-2, with a tentative D call TRBD1 (6 bases). V lost 5 bases, J lost 8 bases, and 18 bases lay in between. Looked up from germline, CDR1 is LNHNV and CDR2 is YYDKDF (reference sequence). The length of the CDR3 is 14 residues. The CDR3 reads CATSLWGQGEGYTF. The CDR3 bases are TGTGCCACCAGCCTCTGGGGACAAGGAGAGGGCTACACCTTC.

This clone was observed a handful of times. This chain links TRBV5-5 with TRBJ2-7, with a possible D match to TRBD2 (6 bases). This CDR3 has 13 residues. Per germline, CDR1 SGHKS and CDR2 YYEKEE (reference sequence). The V end lost 4 bases, the J end lost 5 bases, and 13 bases lay between the germline ends. This CDR3 reads CASSLTSRHEQYF. The CDR3 DNA is TGTGCCAGCAGCCTGACTAGTCGCCACGAGCAGTACTTC.